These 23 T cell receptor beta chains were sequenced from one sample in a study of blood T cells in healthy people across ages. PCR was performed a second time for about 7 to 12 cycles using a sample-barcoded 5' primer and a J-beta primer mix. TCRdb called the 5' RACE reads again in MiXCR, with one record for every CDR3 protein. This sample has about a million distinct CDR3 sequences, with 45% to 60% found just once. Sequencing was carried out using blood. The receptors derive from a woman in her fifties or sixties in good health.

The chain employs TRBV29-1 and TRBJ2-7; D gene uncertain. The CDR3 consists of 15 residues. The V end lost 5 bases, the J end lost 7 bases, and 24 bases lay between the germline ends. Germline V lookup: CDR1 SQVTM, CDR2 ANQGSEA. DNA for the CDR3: TGCAGCGTTTTCGGTGGGATAAACTCCCACAATGAGCAGTACTTC. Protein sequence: CSVFGGINSHNEQYF.

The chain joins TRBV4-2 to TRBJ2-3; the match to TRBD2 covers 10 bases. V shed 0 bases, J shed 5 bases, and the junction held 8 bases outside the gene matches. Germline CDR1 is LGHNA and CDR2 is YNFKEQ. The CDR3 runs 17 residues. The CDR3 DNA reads TGTGCCAGCAGCCAAGAACCTAGCGGGAGTACTCTAGATACGCAGTATTTT. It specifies CASSQEPSGSTLDTQYF.

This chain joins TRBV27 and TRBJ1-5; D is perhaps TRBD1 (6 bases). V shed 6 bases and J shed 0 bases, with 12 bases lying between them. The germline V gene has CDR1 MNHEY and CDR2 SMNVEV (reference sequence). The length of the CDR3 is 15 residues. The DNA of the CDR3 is TGTGCCAGCAGAGCGACAGGCTATAGCAATCAGCCCCAGCATTTT. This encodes CASRATGYSNQPQHF.

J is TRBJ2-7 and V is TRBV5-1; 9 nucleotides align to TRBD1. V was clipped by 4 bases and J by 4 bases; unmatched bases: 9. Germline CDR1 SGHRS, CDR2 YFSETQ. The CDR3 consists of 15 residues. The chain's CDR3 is CASSDTGGLLYEQYF. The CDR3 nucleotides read TGCGCCAGCAGCGACACAGGGGGCTTGTTGTACGAGCAGTACTTC. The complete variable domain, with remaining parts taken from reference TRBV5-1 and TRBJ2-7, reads KAGVTQTPRYLIKTRGQQVTLSCSPISGHRSVSWYQQTPGQGLQFLFEYFSETQRNKGNFPGRFSGRQFSNSRSEMNVSTLELGDSALYLCASSDTGGLLYEQYFGPGTRLTVT.

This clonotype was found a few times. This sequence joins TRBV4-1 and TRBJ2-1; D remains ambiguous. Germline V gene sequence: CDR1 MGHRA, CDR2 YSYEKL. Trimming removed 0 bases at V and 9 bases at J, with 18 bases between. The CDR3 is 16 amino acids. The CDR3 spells CASSQDLMLILGEQFF. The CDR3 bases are TGCGCCAGCAGCCAAGATCTTATGCTTATACTGGGTGAGCAGTTCTTC.

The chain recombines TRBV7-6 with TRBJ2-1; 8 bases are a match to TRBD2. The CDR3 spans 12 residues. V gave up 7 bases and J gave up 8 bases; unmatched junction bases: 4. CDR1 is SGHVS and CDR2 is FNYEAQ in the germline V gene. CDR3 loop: CASTGLADEQFF. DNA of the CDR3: TGTGCCAGCACTGGACTAGCCGATGAGCAGTTCTTC.

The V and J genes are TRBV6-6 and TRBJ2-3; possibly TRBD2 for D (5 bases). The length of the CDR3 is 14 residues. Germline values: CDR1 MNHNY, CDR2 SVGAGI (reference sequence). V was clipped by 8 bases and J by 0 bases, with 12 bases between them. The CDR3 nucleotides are TGTGCCAGCCGGCCAGCGGCTAGCACAGATACGCAGTATTTT. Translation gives CASRPAASTDTQYF.

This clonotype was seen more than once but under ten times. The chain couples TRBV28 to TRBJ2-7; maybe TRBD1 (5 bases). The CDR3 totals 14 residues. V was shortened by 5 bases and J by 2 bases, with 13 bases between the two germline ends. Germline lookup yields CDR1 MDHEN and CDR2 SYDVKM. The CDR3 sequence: CASSITGSTYEQYF. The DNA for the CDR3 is TGTGCCAGCAGTATTACAGGAAGTACCTACGAGCAGTACTTC.

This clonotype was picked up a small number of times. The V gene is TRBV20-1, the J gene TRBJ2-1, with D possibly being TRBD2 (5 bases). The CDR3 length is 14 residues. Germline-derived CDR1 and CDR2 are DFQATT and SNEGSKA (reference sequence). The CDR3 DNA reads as TGCATCCCCGTCCGGAGGAGCTCCTACAATGAGCAGTTCTTC. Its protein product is CIPVRRSSYNEQFF.

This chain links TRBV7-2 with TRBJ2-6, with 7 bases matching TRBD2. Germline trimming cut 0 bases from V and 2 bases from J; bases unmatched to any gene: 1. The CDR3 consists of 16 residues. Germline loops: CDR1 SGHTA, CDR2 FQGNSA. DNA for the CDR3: TGTGCCAGCAGCTTAGCTGGGGGGGCTGGGGCCAACGTCCTGACTTTC. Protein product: CASSLAGGAGANVLTF.

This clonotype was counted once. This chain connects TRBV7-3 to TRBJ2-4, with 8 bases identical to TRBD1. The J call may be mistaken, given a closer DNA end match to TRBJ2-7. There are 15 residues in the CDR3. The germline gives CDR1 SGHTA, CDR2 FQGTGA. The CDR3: CASSYPRQGLYEQYF. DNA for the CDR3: TGTGCCAGCAGTTACCCGAGACAGGGGTTGTACGAGCAGTACTTC.

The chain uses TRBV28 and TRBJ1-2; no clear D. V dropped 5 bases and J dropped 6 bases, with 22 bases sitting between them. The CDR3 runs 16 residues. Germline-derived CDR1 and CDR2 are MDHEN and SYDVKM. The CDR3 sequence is CASSSLPVFSVDGYTF. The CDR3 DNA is TGTGCCAGCAGTAGCCTTCCAGTTTTTTCAGTGGATGGCTACACCTTC.

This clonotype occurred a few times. The CDR3 region is CSVGTDYSEAFF. In DNA form, the CDR3 reads TGCAGCGTGGGGACGGACTACTCTGAAGCTTTCTTT. This chain connects TRBV29-1 to TRBJ1-1; D might be TRBD1 (5 bases). The CDR3 spans 12 residues. From germline, CDR1 is SQVTM and CDR2 ANQGSEA. Trimming removed 6 bases from V and 6 bases from J, with 14 bases in between.

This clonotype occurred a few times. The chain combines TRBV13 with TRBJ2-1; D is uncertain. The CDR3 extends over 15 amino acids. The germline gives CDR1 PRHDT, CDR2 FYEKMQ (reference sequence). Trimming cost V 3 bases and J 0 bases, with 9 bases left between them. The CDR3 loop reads CASSFTLSSYNEQFF. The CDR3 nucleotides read TGTGCCAGCAGCTTTACACTTAGCTCCTACAATGAGCAGTTCTTC.

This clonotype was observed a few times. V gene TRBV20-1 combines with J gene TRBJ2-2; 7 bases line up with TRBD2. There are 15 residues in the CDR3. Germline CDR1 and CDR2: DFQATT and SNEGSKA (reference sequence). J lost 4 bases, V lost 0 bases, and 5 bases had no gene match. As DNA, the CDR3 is TGCAGTGCTAGAGATCCGAGCGGGACCACCGGGGAGCTGTTTTTT. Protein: CSARDPSGTTGELFF.

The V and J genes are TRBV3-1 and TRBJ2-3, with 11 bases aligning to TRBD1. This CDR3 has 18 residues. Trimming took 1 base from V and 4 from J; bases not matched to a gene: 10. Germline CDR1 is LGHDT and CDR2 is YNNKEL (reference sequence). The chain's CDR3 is CASSQGTGGSAVSDTQYF. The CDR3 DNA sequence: TGTGCCAGCAGCCAAGGGACAGGGGGCTCAGCGGTCTCAGATACGCAGTATTTT.

For the CDR3, the DNA is TGTGCTTGTACCCGGGACACCAATTCACCCCTCCACTTT. It is translated as CACTRDTNSPLHF. The chain carries TRBV6-5 and TRBJ1-6; D is perhaps TRBD1 (6 bases). The CDR3 spans 13 residues. Per germline, CDR1 MNHEY and CDR2 SVGAGI.

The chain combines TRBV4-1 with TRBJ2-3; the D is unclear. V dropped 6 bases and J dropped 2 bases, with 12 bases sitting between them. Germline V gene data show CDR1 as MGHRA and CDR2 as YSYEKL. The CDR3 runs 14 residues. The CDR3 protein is CASSPLGATDTQYF. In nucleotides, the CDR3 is TGCGCCAGCAGTCCCCTGGGCGCCACAGATACGCAGTATTTT.

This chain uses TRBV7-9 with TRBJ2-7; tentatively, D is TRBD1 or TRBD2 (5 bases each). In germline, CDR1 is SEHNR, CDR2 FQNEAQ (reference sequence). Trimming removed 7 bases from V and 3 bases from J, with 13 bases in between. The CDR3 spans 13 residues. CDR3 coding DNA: TGTGCCAGCACCGAGCGGACATTCTACGAGCAGTACTTC. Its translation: CASTERTFYEQYF.

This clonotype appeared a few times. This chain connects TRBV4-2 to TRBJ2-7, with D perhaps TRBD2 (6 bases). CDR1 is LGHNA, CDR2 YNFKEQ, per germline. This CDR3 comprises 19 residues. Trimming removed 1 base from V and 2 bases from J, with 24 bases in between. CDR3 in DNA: TGTGCCAGCAGCCAAGTGGTATCAGCGTGGTCGGGAGACCCCTACGAGCAGTACTTC. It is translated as CASSQVVSAWSGDPYEQYF.

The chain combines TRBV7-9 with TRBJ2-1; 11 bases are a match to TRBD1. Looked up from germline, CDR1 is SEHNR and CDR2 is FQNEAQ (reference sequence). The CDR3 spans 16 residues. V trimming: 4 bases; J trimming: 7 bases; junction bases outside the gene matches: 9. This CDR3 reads CASSSLGQGALNEQFF. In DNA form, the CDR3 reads TGTGCCAGCAGCTCCCTCGGACAGGGGGCTTTGAATGAGCAGTTCTTC.

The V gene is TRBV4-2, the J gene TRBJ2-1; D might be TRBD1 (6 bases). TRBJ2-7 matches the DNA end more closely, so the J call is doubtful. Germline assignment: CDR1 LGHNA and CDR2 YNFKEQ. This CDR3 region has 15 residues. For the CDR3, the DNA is TGTGCCAGCAGCCAAATACAGGGCTCCTACAATGAGCAGTACTTC. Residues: CASSQIQGSYNEQYF.

CDR3 residues: CASSASGTDLSGANVLTF. CDR3 nucleotide sequence: TGTGCCAGCAGTGCCTCCGGGACAGATCTCTCTGGGGCCAACGTCCTGACTTTC. The chain couples TRBV12-3 or TRBV12-4 to TRBJ2-6; 7 bases agree with TRBD1. This CDR3 has 18 residues. V was pared by 5 bases and J by 0 bases, with 10 bases of the junction left unmatched.